Below, 11 T cell receptor beta chains from the same sample are listed, as sequenced in a study of blood T cells in healthy people across ages (dated by TCRdb to between 2015 and 2016). The method behind the library was 5' RACE. The run used an Illumina HiSeq 2500. The second PCR ran for about 7 to 11 cycles and used a J-beta primer mix along with a sample-barcoded 5' primer. Through fastp at Q25 and MiXCR, TCRdb rebuilt clones from the public reads, retaining in-frame beta chains. Each CDR3 protein gets just one entry, which takes the most common genes and DNA from the rows behind it. The sample records roughly 830,000 distinct CDR3 sequences, 62% of which are singletons. The ten biggest clones cover about 30% of the sample. Sequences were obtained from blood. These receptor sequences come from a young man in good health.

The chain combines TRBV7-9 with TRBJ2-1; 9 bases map to TRBD2. The CDR3 has 14 amino acids. Germline CDR1 is SEHNR and CDR2 is FQNEAQ (reference sequence). The V segment lost 2 bases and the J segment 5 bases; nucleotides outside the gene matches: 1. In nucleotides, the CDR3 is TGTGCCAGCAGCTTAAGGACTAGCGACAATGAGCAGTTCTTC. Translation gives CASSLRTSDNEQFF.

The chain has TRBV20-1 and TRBJ1-2; 12 nucleotides match TRBD1. Germline trimming cut 3 bases from V and 8 bases from J; bases unmatched to any gene: 10. The CDR3 is 15 residues long. Germline CDR1 reads DFQATT; CDR2 reads SNEGSKA (reference sequence). CDR3 amino acids: CSARSSGTGGEGYTF. The CDR3 nucleotides read TGCAGTGCTAGGTCCTCCGGGACAGGGGGCGAAGGCTACACCTTC.

This clonotype was observed a few times. The genes are TRBV7-3 and TRBJ2-1; 10 bases fit TRBD2. In germline, CDR1 is SGHTA, CDR2 FQGTGA. The CDR3 consists of 15 residues. Trimming at V came to 5 bases and at J to 2 bases, leaving 3 bases not matched to a gene. This CDR3 is CASSNSGGTYNEQFF. CDR3 DNA sequence: TGTGCCAGCAGCAATAGCGGGGGGACCTACAATGAGCAGTTCTTC.

The rearrangement links TRBV7-2 to TRBJ2-5; possibly TRBD1 for D (6 bases). The CDR3 covers 14 residues. The V end lost 2 bases, the J end lost 5 bases, and 12 bases lay between the germline ends. CDR1 and CDR2 from the germline V gene are SGHTA and FQGNSA. The CDR3 is CASSLNPGDETQYF. The CDR3 nucleotides read TGTGCCAGCAGCTTAAACCCAGGGGACGAGACCCAGTACTTC.

The rearrangement joins TRBV25-1 to TRBJ1-4; D is perhaps TRBD1 (6 bases). With 10 bases removed from V and 8 bases from J, the gap between germline ends came to 17 bases. Per the germline V gene, CDR1 is MGHDK and CDR2 is SYGVNS. The CDR3 totals 13 residues. The CDR3 DNA reads as TGTGCCACCTCATTGGGGGCGGAAGAAAAACTGTTTTTT. Its protein is CATSLGAEEKLFF. The full variable domain, completed using reference TRBV25-1 and TRBJ1-4, is EADIYQTPRYLVIGTGKKITLECSQTMGHDKMYWYQQDPGMELHLIHYSYGVNSTEKGDLSSESTVSRIRTEHFPLTLESARPSHTSQYLCATSLGAEEKLFFGSGTQLSVL.

The table lists this clonotype with a few counts. The V call is TRBV20-1, the J call TRBJ1-2; 8 nucleotides agree with TRBD1. Losses at the gene ends were 6 bases for V and 8 bases for J; bases not matched to a gene: 11. CDR1 and CDR2 from the germline V gene are DFQATT and SNEGSKA (reference sequence). The CDR3 runs to 13 residues. As DNA, the CDR3 is TGCAGTGCACTTCAGGACAGGGAGGAGGGCTACACCTTC. This gives the protein CSALQDREEGYTF.

Regarding this clonotype: A much larger clone is a single base away; this may be a read error. This chain connects TRBV7-2 to TRBJ2-1, with unresolved D. From germline, CDR1 is SGHTA and CDR2 FQGNSA. V gave up 1 base and J gave up 10 bases, with 17 bases separating them. This CDR3 contains 15 residues. CDR3 nucleotide sequence: TGTGCCAGCAGCTTAGGGGTGGGGTTCTCCTACGAGCAGTTCTTC. Translating it yields CASSLGVGFSYEQFF.

With respect to this clonotype: A much larger clone sits a single nucleotide away, making a read error possible. The chain uses TRBV3-1 and TRBJ1-5; TRBD1 matches 7 bases. The CDR3 length is 15 residues. Unmatched junction bases numbered 10, after V lost 3 bases and J lost 8 bases. CDR1 LGHDT and CDR2 YNNKEL come from the germline V gene (reference sequence). Here the CDR3 DNA reads TGTGCCAGCAGCCAGTCGGGGGAGACAGGGAAGCCCCAGCATTTT. Its translation: CASSQSGETGKPQHF.

V is TRBV20-1 and J is TRBJ2-7; TRBD1 matches 9 bases. The CDR3 consists of 14 residues. J lost 5 bases, V lost 6 bases, and 11 bases had no gene match. The germline V gene encodes CDR1 DFQATT and CDR2 SNEGSKA (reference sequence). DNA for the CDR3: TGCAGTGCCCTTGGTGGGGACAGGGACCACGAGCAGTACTTC. Its translation: CSALGGDRDHEQYF.

The chain couples TRBV20-1 to TRBJ1-2, with D perhaps matching TRBD1 (5 bases). The CDR3 contains 13 residues. Germline lookup yields CDR1 DFQATT and CDR2 SNEGSKA (reference sequence). V was pared by 1 base and J by 2 bases, with 8 bases between. Written as DNA, the CDR3 is TGCAGTGCTAGAGTCCGGGGGAACTATGGCTACACCTTC. Its translation: CSARVRGNYGYTF.

V gene TRBV7-2 combines with J gene TRBJ2-3; 10 bases line up with TRBD2. The CDR3 extends over 17 amino acids. In germline, CDR1 is SGHTA, CDR2 FQGNSA. The trim removed 0 bases at V and 4 bases at J, leaving 7 bases unmatched. CDR3 in amino acids: CASSLAPSGRKADTQYF. The CDR3 nucleotides read TGTGCCAGCAGCTTAGCGCCTAGCGGGAGAAAGGCAGATACGCAGTATTTT.